This T cell receptor (beta chain) was sequenced during a study of blood T cell repertoires in COVID-19. Study information: The study drew acute and convalescent COVID-19 samples from the United States, Italy and Spain. The cDNA or gDNA used as material had been derived from T cells, B-cell-depleted T cells, or PBMCs.

Original processing methods: The assay estimated nucleated cells by amplifying reference gene primers. Assay: immunoSEQ multiplex PCR; the TCRdb copy retains only in-frame clones and omits some. V and J calls and clone size are those listed in that table; D and trimming were worked out from the DNA. The sample records about 300,000 clones, nearly 90% being singletons. Germline CDR1 and CDR2: SGHTA and FQGNSA. V was clipped by 5 bases and J by 4 bases; unmatched bases: 6. CDR3 length equals 15 residues. Sequenced sample: peripheral blood. The TCR comes from a woman between 25 and 40 years old with COVID-19, enrolled during active disease. The J gene is TRBJ2-1, the V gene TRBV7-2; 9 bases are shared with TRBD2. CDR3: CASSPSGGSYNEQFF. The CDR3 nucleotides read TGTGCCAGCAGCCCGAGCGGGGGGAGTTACAATGAGCAGTTCTTC.